The 3 T cell receptor beta chains below all came from one sample that was sequenced in a study of regulatory T cells in long-lasting Graves disease. Arm-PCR of CDR3 regions and iRepertoire HTBI primers were used to build TCR beta libraries. TCRdb re-analysed the multiplex PCR reads in MiXCR, keeping a single row per CDR3 protein. Here the sample spans hundreds of thousands of distinct CDR3 sequences, approximately 15% being singletons. Time point specified: newly diagnosed GD, antithyroid drugs for less than 3 months. From RNA extracted from PBMCs, the TCR library was made. These data also featured in a second study, about T cells in Graves' hyperthyroidism and ophthalmopathy.

The source material was peripheral blood mononuclear cells (PBMCs), sampled at new diagnosis, from a patient treated with antithyroid drugs. Source of these receptors: a woman aged 25 to 39 with Graves disease.

Comment on this clonotype: A much larger clone differs by one base, so this may be a read error. This rearrangement joins TRBV20-1 to TRBJ2-5; tentatively, D is TRBD1 or TRBD2 (5 bases each). The CDR3 is made up of 12 amino acids. The germline V gene encodes CDR1 DFQATT and CDR2 SNEGSKA (reference sequence). CDR3 bases: TGCAGTGCTAGAGCCCCAGAGGGGACCCGGTACTTC. Amino acids: CSARAPEGTRYF.

At least ten counts were recorded for this clonotype. The V call is TRBV11-2, the J call TRBJ2-1; D uncertain. V was pared by 5 bases and J by 3 bases, with 5 bases between. The CDR3 sequence is 12 residues long. Germline lookup yields CDR1 SGHAT and CDR2 FQNNGV. CDR3 coding DNA: TGTGCCAGCAGCCACAGCTACAATGAGCAGTTCTTC. Amino acid sequence: CASSHSYNEQFF.

This clonotype turned up a few times. This chain links TRBV20-1 with TRBJ2-1; 13 bases are a match to TRBD2. From germline, CDR1 is DFQATT and CDR2 SNEGSKA (reference sequence). This CDR3 contains 13 residues. The V segment lost 6 bases and the J segment 8 bases; nucleotides outside the gene matches: 4. The CDR3 here is CSASGLAGYEQFF. The CDR3 bases are TGCAGTGCCTCGGGACTAGCGGGATATGAGCAGTTCTTC.